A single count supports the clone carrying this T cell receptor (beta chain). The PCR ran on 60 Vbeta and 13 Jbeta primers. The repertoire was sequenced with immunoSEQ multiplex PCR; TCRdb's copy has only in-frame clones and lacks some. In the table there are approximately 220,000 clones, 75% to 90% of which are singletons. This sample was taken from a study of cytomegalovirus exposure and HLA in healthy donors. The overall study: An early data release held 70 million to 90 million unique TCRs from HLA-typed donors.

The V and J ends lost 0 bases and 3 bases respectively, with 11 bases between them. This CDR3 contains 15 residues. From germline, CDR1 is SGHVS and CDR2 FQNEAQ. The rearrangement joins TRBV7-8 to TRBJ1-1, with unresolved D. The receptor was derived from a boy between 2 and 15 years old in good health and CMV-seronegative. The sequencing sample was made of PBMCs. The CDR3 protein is CASSLAVHSHTEAFF. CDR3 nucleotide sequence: TGTGCCAGCAGCTTAGCGGTGCACAGCCACACTGAAGCTTTCTTT.